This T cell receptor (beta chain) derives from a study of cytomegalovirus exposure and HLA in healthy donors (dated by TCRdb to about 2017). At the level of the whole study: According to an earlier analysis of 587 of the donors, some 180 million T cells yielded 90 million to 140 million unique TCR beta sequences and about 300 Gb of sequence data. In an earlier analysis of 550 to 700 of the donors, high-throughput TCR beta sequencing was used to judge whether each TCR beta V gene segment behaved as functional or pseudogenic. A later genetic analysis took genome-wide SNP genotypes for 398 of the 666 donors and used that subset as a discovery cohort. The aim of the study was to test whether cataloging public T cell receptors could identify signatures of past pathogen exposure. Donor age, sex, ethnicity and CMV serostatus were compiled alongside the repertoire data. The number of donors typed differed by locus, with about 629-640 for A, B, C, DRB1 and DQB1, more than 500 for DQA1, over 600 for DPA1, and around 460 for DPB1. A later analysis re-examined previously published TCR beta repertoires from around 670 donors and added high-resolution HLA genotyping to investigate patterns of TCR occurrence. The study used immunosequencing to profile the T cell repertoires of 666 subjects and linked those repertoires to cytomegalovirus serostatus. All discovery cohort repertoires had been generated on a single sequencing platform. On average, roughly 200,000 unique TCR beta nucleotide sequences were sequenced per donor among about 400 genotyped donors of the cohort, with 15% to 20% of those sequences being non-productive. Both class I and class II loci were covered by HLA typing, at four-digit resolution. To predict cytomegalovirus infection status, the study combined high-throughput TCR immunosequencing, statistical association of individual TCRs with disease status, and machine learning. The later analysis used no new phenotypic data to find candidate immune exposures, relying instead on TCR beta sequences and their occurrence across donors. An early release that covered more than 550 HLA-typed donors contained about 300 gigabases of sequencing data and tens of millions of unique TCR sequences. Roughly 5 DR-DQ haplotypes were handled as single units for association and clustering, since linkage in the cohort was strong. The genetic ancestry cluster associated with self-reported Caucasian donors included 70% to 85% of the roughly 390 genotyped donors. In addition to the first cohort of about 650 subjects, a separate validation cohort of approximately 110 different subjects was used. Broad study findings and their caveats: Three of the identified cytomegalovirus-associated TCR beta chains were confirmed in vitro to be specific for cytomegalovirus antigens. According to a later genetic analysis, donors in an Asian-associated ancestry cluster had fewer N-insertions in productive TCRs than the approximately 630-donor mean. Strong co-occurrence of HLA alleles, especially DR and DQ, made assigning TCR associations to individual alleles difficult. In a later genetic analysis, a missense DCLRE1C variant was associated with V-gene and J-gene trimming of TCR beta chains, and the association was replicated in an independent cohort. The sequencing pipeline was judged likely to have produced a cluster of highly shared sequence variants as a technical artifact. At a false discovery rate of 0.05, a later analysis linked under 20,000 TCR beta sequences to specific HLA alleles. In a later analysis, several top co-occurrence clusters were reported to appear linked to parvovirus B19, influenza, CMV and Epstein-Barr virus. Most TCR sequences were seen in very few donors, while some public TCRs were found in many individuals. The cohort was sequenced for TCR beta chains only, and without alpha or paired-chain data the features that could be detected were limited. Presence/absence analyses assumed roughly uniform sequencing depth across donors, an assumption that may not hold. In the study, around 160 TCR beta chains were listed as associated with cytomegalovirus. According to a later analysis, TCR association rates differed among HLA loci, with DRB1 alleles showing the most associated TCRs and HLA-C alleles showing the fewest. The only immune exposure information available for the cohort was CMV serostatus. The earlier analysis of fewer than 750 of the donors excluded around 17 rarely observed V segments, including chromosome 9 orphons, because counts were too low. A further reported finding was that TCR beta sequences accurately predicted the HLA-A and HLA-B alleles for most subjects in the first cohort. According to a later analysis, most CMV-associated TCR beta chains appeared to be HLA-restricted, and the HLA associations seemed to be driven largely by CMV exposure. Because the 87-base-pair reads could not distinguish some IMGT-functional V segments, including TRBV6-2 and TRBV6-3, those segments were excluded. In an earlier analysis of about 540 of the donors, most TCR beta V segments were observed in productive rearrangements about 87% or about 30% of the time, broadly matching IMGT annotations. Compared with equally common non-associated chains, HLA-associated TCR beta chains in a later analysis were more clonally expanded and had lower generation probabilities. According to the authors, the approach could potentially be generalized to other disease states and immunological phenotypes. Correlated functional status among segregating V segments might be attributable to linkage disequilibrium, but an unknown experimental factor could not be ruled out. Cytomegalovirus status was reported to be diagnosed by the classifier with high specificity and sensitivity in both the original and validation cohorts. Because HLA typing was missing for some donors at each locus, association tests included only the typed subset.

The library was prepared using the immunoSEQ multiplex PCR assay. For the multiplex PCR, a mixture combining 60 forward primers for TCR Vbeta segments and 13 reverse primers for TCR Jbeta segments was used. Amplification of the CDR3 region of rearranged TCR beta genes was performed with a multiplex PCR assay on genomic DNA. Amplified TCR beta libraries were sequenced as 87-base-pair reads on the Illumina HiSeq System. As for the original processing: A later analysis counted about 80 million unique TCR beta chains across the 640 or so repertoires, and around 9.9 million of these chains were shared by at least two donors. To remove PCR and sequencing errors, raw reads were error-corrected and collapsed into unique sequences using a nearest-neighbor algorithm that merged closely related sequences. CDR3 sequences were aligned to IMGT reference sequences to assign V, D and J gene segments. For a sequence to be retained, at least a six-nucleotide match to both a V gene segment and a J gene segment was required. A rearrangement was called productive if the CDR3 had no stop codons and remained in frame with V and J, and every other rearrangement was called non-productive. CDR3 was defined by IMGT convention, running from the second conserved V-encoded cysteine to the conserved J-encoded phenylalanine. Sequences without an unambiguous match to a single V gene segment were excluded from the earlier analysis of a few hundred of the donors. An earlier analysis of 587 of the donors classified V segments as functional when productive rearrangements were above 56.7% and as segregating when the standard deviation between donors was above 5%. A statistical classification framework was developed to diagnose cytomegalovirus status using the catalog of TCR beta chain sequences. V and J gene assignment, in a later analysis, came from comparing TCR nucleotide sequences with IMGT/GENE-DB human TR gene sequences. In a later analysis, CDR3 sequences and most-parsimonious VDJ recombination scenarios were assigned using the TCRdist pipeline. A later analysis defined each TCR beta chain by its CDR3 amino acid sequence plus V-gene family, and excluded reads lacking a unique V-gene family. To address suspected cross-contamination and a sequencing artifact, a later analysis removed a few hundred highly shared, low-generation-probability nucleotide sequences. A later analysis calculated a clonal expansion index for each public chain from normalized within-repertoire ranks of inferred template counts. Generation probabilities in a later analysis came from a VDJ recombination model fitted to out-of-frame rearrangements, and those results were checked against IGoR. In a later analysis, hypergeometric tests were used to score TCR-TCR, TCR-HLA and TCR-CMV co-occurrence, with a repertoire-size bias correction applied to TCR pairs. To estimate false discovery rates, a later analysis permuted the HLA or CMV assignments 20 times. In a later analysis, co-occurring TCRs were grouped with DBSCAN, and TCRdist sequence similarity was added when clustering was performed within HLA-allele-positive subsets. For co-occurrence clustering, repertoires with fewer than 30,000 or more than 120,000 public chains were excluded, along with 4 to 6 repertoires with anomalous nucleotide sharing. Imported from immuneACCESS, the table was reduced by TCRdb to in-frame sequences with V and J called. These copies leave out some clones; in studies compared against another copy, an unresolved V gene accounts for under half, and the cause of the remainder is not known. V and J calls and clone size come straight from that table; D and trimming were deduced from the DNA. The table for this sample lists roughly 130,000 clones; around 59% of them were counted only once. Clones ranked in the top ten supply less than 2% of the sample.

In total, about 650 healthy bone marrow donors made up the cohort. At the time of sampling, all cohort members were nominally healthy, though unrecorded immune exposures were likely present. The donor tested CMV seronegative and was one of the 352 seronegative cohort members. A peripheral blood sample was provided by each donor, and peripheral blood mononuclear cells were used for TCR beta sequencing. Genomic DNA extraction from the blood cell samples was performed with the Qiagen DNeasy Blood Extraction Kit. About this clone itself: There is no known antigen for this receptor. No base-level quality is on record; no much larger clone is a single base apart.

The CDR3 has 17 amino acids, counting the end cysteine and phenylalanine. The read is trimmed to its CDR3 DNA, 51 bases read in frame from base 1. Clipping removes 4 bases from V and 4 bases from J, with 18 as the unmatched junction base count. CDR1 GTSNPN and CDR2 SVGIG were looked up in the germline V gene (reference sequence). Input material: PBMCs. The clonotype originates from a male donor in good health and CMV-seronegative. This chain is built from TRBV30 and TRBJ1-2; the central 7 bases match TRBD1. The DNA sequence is TGTGCCTGGACCTCCTCGTTCGAGGGGGCTCCCCTCTATGGCTACACCTTC. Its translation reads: CAWTSSFEGAPLYGYTF.